The 9 T cell receptor beta chains reported below all come from one sample, sequenced in a study of vaccination and CD4 T cells after COVID-19. These receptors lack a known antigen. The Oncomine TCR Beta short-read assay sequenced DNA from cultured CD4+ T cells. TCRdb re-derived calls from the PCR reads in MiXCR, one entry per CDR3 protein. The profile covers about 10,000 distinct CDR3 sequences, with roughly 23% appearing a single time and approximately 24% taken by the ten largest. Treatment noted: roughly ten-day PBMC culture with coronavirus spike peptide pools or control peptides (ViraFEST assay). Specimen: CD4+ T cells from blood, cultured in vitro, collected before SARS-CoV-2 vaccination. These receptors were obtained from a human donor who received a COVID-19 vaccine.

The CDR3 DNA reads TGTGCCAGCAGCTTGGCACCCACGGGCCCCACAGATACGCAGTATTTT. Translated, it gives CASSLAPTGPTDTQYF. The genes are TRBV5-4 and TRBJ2-3; no definite D call. The CDR3 loop spans 16 amino acids. Deletions cut 0 bases from V and 2 bases from J, with 13 bases between. The germline V gene has CDR1 SGHNT and CDR2 YYREEE (reference sequence).

In this sample, this clonotype turned up a few times. This sequence joins TRBV18 and TRBJ1-1, with D unresolved. V lost 3 bases, J lost 3 bases, and 17 bases lay in between. This CDR3 is 16 amino acids long. The germline gives CDR1 KGHSH, CDR2 LQKENI. The CDR3 spells CASSPSYRGFDTEAFF. The CDR3 bases are TGTGCCAGCTCACCTTCTTATCGGGGTTTTGACACTGAAGCTTTCTTT.

The chain recombines TRBV7-2 with TRBJ2-2; D not resolved. The V end lost 5 bases, the J end lost 3 bases, and 13 bases lay between the germline ends. CDR1 SGHTA and CDR2 FQGNSA come from the germline V gene. The CDR3 has 15 residues. The CDR3 loop reads CASSPRRAYTGELFF. The CDR3 DNA reads as TGTGCCAGCAGCCCTCGCCGCGCCTACACCGGGGAGCTGTTTTTT.

This chain connects TRBV11-2 to TRBJ2-6; TRBD1 matches 7 bases. Germline lookup yields CDR1 SGHAT and CDR2 FQNNGV. The CDR3 is 18 residues long. Trimming at V came to 1 base and at J to 2 bases, leaving 8 bases not matched to a gene. CDR3 in amino acids: CASSLAGTAPPGANVLTF. CDR3 DNA sequence: TGTGCCAGCAGCTTAGCCGGGACAGCCCCTCCTGGGGCCAACGTCCTGACTTTC. The whole variable domain, remainder taken from reference TRBV11-2 and TRBJ2-6, is EAGVAQSPRYKIIEKRQSVAFWCNPISGHATLYWYQQILGQGPKLLIQFQNNGVVDDSQLPKDRFSAERLKGVDSTLKIQPAKLEDSAVYLCASSLAGTAPPGANVLTFGAGSRLTVL.

The chain combines TRBV20-1 with TRBJ2-1, with 7 bases lining up with TRBD2. CDR3 length equals 15 residues. CDR1 is DFQATT and CDR2 is SNEGSKA in the germline V gene (reference sequence). With 6 bases clipped from V and 7 bases from J, the junction kept 15 bases outside the gene matches. The CDR3 DNA follows: TGCAGTGCGCATGAGGGTCAGGAGCGGGGTAATGAGCAGTTCTTC. Translating gives CSAHEGQERGNEQFF.

Concerning this clonotype: Its ends do not fully match the called genes, so a read error is possible. The rearrangement links TRBV2 to TRBJ1-1; D unclear. The CDR3 is made up of 11 amino acids. From germline, CDR1 is SNHLY and CDR2 FYNNEI. The CDR3 loop is CASSLNTEAFF. Here the CDR3 DNA reads TGTGCCAGCAGTCTTAACACTGAGGCTTTCTTT. The whole variable domain, remainder taken from reference TRBV2 and TRBJ1-1, is EPEVTQTPSHQVTQMGQEVILRCVPISNHLYFYWYRQILGQKVEFLVSFYNNEISEKSEIFDDQFSVERPDGSNFTLKIRSTKLEDSAMYFCASSLNTEAFFGQGTRLTVV.

This chain uses TRBV4-1 with TRBJ1-6; TRBD1 matches at 7 bases. Germline V gene data show CDR1 as MGHRA and CDR2 as YSYEKL. The V gene end was trimmed by 4 bases and the J gene end by 7 bases; junction bases not matched to a gene: 4. The CDR3 covers 14 residues. The DNA for the CDR3 is TGCGCCAGCAGCCCGGGACAGCTGAATTCACCCCTCCACTTT. Amino acid sequence: CASSPGQLNSPLHF.

In its sample, this clonotype was seen a few times. This chain joins TRBV6-1 and TRBJ1-2; 8 nucleotides line up with TRBD1. With 6 bases clipped from V and 2 bases from J, the junction kept 2 bases outside the gene matches. Germline loops: CDR1 MNHNS, CDR2 SASEGT. The CDR3 extends over 13 amino acids. CDR3: CASSRGQNYGYTF. The CDR3 coding sequence is TGTGCCAGCAGCAGGGGGCAAAACTATGGCTACACCTTC.

This clonotype was counted between two and nine times. The chain has TRBV7-9 and TRBJ2-5, with unresolved D. This CDR3 is built from 12 residues. CDR1 SEHNR and CDR2 FQNEAQ come from the germline V gene (reference sequence). Deletions cut 5 bases from V and 1 base from J, with 5 bases between. The CDR3 region is CASSPIQETQYF. Here the CDR3 DNA reads TGTGCCAGCAGCCCAATCCAAGAGACCCAGTACTTC.